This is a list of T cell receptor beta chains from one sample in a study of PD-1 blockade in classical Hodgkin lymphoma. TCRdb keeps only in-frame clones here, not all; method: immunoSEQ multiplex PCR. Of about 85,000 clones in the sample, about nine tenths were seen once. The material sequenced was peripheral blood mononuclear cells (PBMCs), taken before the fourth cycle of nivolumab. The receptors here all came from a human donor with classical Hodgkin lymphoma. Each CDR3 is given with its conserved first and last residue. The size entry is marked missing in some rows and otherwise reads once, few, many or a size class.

CDR3aa: CASSQDRAYSEQFF; abundance: -; v_gene: TRBV4-2
CDR3aa: CASSLVWQGDGGEQFF; abundance: -; v_gene: TRBV5-1
CDR3aa: CASREDRVSPYEQYF; abundance: once; v_gene: TRBV6-5
CDR3aa: CSVARQGKETQYF; abundance: -; v_gene: TRBV29-1
CDR3aa: CASSLGGIGPGEQYF; abundance: -; v_gene: TRBV5-1
CDR3aa: CASSDSSRGNQPQHF; abundance: -; v_gene: TRBV6-4
CDR3aa: CAWSPATNYQPQHF; abundance: -; v_gene: TRBV30
CDR3aa: CASSFGGANEQFF; abundance: -; v_gene: TRBV7-9
CDR3aa: CASSPPLDRDGDYTQYF; abundance: -; v_gene: TRBV28
CDR3aa: CASSVSGSGYNSPLHF; abundance: -; v_gene: TRBV9
CDR3aa: CASSYDRSGYTF; abundance: -; v_gene: TRBV6-5
CDR3aa: CASSQVWSSYNEQFF; abundance: -; v_gene: TRBV14
CDR3aa: CASGFGSSYEQYF; abundance: -; v_gene: TRBV27
CDR3aa: CASSLPGGPSFTDTQYF; abundance: -; v_gene: TRBV27
CDR3aa: CASSTTYEQYF; abundance: -; v_gene: TRBV7-9
CDR3aa: CASSMPVRGGNTIYF; abundance: -; v_gene: TRBV19
CDR3aa: CASRSKESGQRFLEQYF; abundance: -; v_gene: TRBV12-2
CDR3aa: CASRPPGSGGYEQYF; abundance: -; v_gene: TRBV6-6
CDR3aa: CASTSRFSNSPLHF; abundance: -; v_gene: TRBV7-2
CDR3aa: CASSLAGGAGYGYTF; abundance: few; v_gene: TRBV7-9
CDR3aa: CASSILLYNEQFF; abundance: -; v_gene: TRBV19
CDR3aa: CASSPVVLFNSPLHF; abundance: -; v_gene: TRBV18
CDR3aa: CAWSDPGKPVDEAFF; abundance: -; v_gene: TRBV30
CDR3aa: CASSTPGLAVTEAFF; abundance: -; v_gene: TRBV6-6
CDR3aa: CASSQDFTVPEAFF; abundance: once; v_gene: TRBV4-2
CDR3aa: CASSLPPGFGTLYNEQFF; abundance: -; v_gene: TRBV5-1
CDR3aa: CASSLNRGTKNYGYTF; abundance: -; v_gene: TRBV5-6
CDR3aa: CAWSVPRHRRSGANVLTF; abundance: -; v_gene: TRBV30
CDR3aa: CASRNRGGRETQYF; abundance: -; v_gene: TRBV13
CDR3aa: CAWSVGPGNQPQHF; abundance: -; v_gene: TRBV30
CDR3aa: CASSSGPLGDNEQFF; abundance: -; v_gene: TRBV7-2
CDR3aa: CASSSGAYTGELFF; abundance: -; v_gene: TRBV11-3
CDR3aa: CASSLLNTEAFF; abundance: once; v_gene: TRBV7-9
CDR3aa: CASSLGTGGYNQPQHF; abundance: -; v_gene: TRBV27
CDR3aa: CAWSREGSGGTDTQYF; abundance: -; v_gene: TRBV30
CDR3aa: CASSFGQGANGYTF; abundance: -; v_gene: TRBV5-1
CDR3aa: CASSYVQASDEQFF; abundance: -; v_gene: TRBV6-5
CDR3aa: CASSVVGLAGAYYNEQFF; abundance: once; v_gene: TRBV6-1
CDR3aa: CAWSGRDDQPQHF; abundance: -; v_gene: TRBV30
CDR3aa: CAWSEQGANYGYTF; abundance: -; v_gene: TRBV30
CDR3aa: CASRQGAGVRTGELFF; abundance: -; v_gene: TRBV4-3
CDR3aa: CAWTQSWEKLFF; abundance: -; v_gene: TRBV30
CDR3aa: CASSFLGGGVQGEQFF; abundance: -; v_gene: TRBV7-2
CDR3aa: CAWSLLWGEGIAYEQYF; abundance: -; v_gene: TRBV30
CDR3aa: CASRPRLAGKNEQFF; abundance: -; v_gene: TRBV6-5
CDR3aa: CASSSEGQGAETQYF; abundance: -; v_gene: TRBV7-2
CDR3aa: CASSIVADRGYEQFF; abundance: -; v_gene: TRBV19
CDR3aa: CASSAIPGSEDTQYF; abundance: once; v_gene: TRBV5-6
CDR3aa: CAWSPNRGPYEQYF; abundance: -; v_gene: TRBV30
CDR3aa: CASSLYGPDTQYF; abundance: -; v_gene: TRBV5-6
CDR3aa: CASSPEGTGINYGYTF; abundance: few; v_gene: TRBV5-1